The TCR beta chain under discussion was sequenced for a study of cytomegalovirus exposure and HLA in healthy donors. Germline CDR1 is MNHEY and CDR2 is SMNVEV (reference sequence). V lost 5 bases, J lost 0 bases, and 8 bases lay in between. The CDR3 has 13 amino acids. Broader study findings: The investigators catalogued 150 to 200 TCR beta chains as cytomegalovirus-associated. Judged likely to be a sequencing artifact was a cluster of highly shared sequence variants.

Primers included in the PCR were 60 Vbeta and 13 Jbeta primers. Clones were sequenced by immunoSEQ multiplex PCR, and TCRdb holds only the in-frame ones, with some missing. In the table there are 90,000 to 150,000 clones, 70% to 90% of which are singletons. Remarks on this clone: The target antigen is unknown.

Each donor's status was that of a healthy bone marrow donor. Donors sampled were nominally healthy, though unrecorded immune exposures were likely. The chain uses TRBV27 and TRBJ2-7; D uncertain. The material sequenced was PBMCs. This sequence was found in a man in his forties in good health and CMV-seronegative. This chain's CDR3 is CASSTLSSYEQYF. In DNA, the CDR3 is TGTGCCAGCAGTACTCTAAGCTCCTACGAGCAGTACTTC.